This entry lists 20 T cell receptor beta chains sequenced from one sample in a study of Ad26.COV2.S vaccination and SARS-CoV-2 variants. Measured with immunoSEQ multiplex PCR; TCRdb has only the in-frame clones, and not every one. In the table there are more than 350,000 clones, around 90% of which are singletons. Treatment reported: some 20 received Ad26.COV2.S at low or high dose, single or two shots; about 5 received placebo; per-sample allocation not given. Following the first vaccine or placebo injection, samples were taken on day 63. Specimen: peripheral blood, collected in a trial of Ad26.COV2.S vaccine versus placebo. These receptors all stem from a person aged 18-60 years who received the Ad26.COV2.S COVID-19 vaccine or a placebo.

Points on this clone: The same CDR3 also results from other DNA sequences found in this sample. The rearrangement uses TRBV12-3 or TRBV12-4 and TRBJ1-5; D unclear. This CDR3 spans 12 amino acids. The ends were cut back, 3 bases at V and 3 bases at J, with 3 bases in the middle. This chain's CDR3 is CASSLINQPQHF. CDR3 DNA sequence: TGTGCCAGCAGTTTGATCAATCAGCCCCAGCATTTT.

The chain employs TRBV19 and TRBJ1-5; perhaps TRBD1 as D (5 bases). The germline V and J ends were trimmed by 4 bases and 2 bases, with 15 bases remaining between them. This CDR3 spans 16 amino acids. Germline loops: CDR1 LNHDA, CDR2 SQIVND (reference sequence). The CDR3, as DNA: TGTGCCAGTAGTACCTCCGACAGTTTTCGCAATCAGCCCCAGCATTTT. Translated: CASSTSDSFRNQPQHF.

The chain is built from TRBV5-1 and TRBJ1-1, with a weak D call TRBD1 (6 bases). CDR1 is SGHRS, CDR2 YFSETQ, per germline. Trimming removed 5 bases from V and 6 bases from J, with 29 bases in between. The CDR3 runs to 18 residues. The CDR3: CASSFVREGGILNPEAFF. DNA for the CDR3: TGCGCCAGCAGTTTTGTCCGGGAGGGGGGCATTCTAAACCCTGAAGCTTTCTTT.

V usage is TRBV5-5 and J usage is TRBJ2-7; the D gene could be TRBD1 or TRBD2 (6 bases each). V dropped 7 bases and J dropped 6 bases, with 11 bases sitting between them. The germline gives CDR1 SGHKS, CDR2 YYEKEE (reference sequence). This CDR3 comprises 11 residues. CDR3 loop: CASGRGGEQYF. DNA of the CDR3: TGTGCCAGCGGCAGGGGAGGCGAGCAGTACTTC. The variable domain in full, with the rest retrieved from reference TRBV5-5 and TRBJ2-7, is DAGVTQSPTHLIKTRGQQVTLRCSPISGHKSVSWYQQVLGQGPQFIFQYYEKEERGRGNFPDRFSARQFPNYSSELNVNALLLGDSALYLCASGRGGEQYFGPGTRLTVT.

Details on this clone: The sample has other DNA sequences that encode this CDR3 too. The rearrangement links TRBV18 to TRBJ2-1; 9 nucleotides agree with TRBD2. Losses at the gene ends were 3 bases for V and 3 bases for J; bases not matched to a gene: 3. The CDR3 is 15 amino acids. Germline V CDR1 and CDR2: KGHSH, LQKENI. CDR3 coding DNA: TGTGCCAGCTCACCTCTTAGCGGGAGCTACAATGAGCAGTTCTTC. Its translation is CASSPLSGSYNEQFF.

On this clone: The same CDR3 arises from other DNA sequences in this sample as well. The chain is built from TRBV27 and TRBJ1-2, with D maybe TRBD1 (6 bases). V lost 6 bases, J lost 4 bases, and 12 bases lay in between. The CDR3 totals 13 residues. Germline V lookup: CDR1 MNHEY, CDR2 SMNVEV (reference sequence). CDR3 region: CASSSTGIYGYTF. For the CDR3, the DNA is TGTGCCAGCAGCTCAACAGGGATCTATGGCTACACCTTC.

The chain uses TRBV12-1 and TRBJ2-1; the table's D call of TRBD2 was not tested on the DNA. TRBV12-1 is recorded as a pseudogene. The CDR3 totals 19 residues. CDR3 DNA sequence: TGTGCCAGCAGCTGGAAACCGGGACTAGCGGGAGGGCCGGGGAATGAGCAGTTCTTC. It is translated as CASSWKPGLAGGPGNEQFF.

The chain uses TRBV15 and TRBJ2-3; D is possibly TRBD2 (5 bases). With 0 bases removed from V and 3 bases from J, the gap between germline ends came to 10 bases. CDR1 and CDR2 from the germline V gene are LNHNV and YYDKDF (reference sequence). This CDR3 contains 15 residues. The CDR3 DNA reads as TGTGCCACCAGCAGAGACCGGGATCCTACAGATACGCAGTATTTT. This sequence encodes CATSRDRDPTDTQYF.

This clone was counted only a few times. The CDR3 protein is CASSITGTGTSYGYTF. The DNA for the CDR3 is TGTGCCAGTAGTATAACCGGGACAGGGACGTCATATGGCTACACCTTC. V is TRBV19 and J is TRBJ1-2; TRBD1 agrees at 9 bases. The ends lost 2 bases at V and 5 bases at J; junction bases unmatched: 9. The length of the CDR3 is 16 residues. Per germline, CDR1 LNHDA and CDR2 SQIVND (reference sequence).

V gene TRBV11-2 combines with J gene TRBJ2-3, with D uncertain. In germline, CDR1 is SGHAT, CDR2 FQNNGV. The CDR3 sequence is 12 residues long. With 4 bases removed from V and 4 bases from J, the gap between germline ends came to 6 bases. DNA for the CDR3: TGTGCCAGCAGCTCCCAATCAGATACGCAGTATTTT. Residues: CASSSQSDTQYF.

The V gene is TRBV3-1 (or the pseudogene TRBV3-2), the J gene TRBJ2-1; D not certain. V lost 1 base to trimming and J lost 7 bases, with 20 bases between them. The CDR3 sequence is 17 residues long. Germline V gives CDR1 LGHDT, CDR2 YNNKEL (reference sequence). The chain's CDR3 is CASSQGGSSILGNEQFF. Written as DNA, the CDR3 is TGTGCCAGCAGCCAAGGCGGTAGCTCAATACTGGGGAATGAGCAGTTCTTC.

The rearrangement joins TRBV30 to TRBJ1-2; 10 nucleotides agree with TRBD1. The CDR3 extends over 14 amino acids. The junction had 7 bases not matched to a gene; V was cut back by 1 base and J by 8 bases. Germline V gives CDR1 GTSNPN, CDR2 SVGIG (reference sequence). The CDR3 protein is CAWSAMTGGRGYTF. DNA for the CDR3: TGTGCCTGGAGTGCGATGACAGGGGGCAGAGGCTACACCTTC.

The rearrangement links TRBV19 to TRBJ1-1; no clear D gene. V was cut by 9 bases and J by 0 bases, with 14 bases left in between. The germline gives CDR1 LNHDA, CDR2 SQIVND (reference sequence). The CDR3 covers 14 residues. CDR3 loop: CASLPGGLNTEAFF. In DNA form, the CDR3 reads TGTGCCAGCCTACCCGGAGGTTTGAACACTGAAGCTTTCTTT.

This clone was found once. The CDR3 spells CASSLTGTRYEQYF. In DNA form, the CDR3 reads TGTGCCAGTAGTCTAACAGGGACACGCTACGAGCAGTACTTC. The V gene is TRBV19, the J gene TRBJ2-7; possibly TRBD1 for D (6 bases). The CDR3 sequence is 14 residues long. Between the trimmed V and J ends, which lost 5 bases and 3 bases, there was a span of 14 bases. The V gene's germline CDR1 is LNHDA and CDR2 SQIVND (reference sequence). The full variable domain, in which reference TRBV19 and TRBJ2-7 provide the parts outside the CDR3, is DGGITQSPKYLFRKEGQNVTLSCEQNLNHDAMYWYRQDPGQGLRLIYYSQIVNDFQKGDIAEGYSVSREKKESFPLTVTSAQKNPTAFYLCASSLTGTRYEQYFGPGTRLTVT.

This rearrangement joins TRBV18 to TRBJ2-1; 10 positions agree with TRBD2. This CDR3 is 17 amino acids long. CDR1 and CDR2 (germline): KGHSH, LQKENI. V was pared by 3 bases and J by 4 bases, with 9 bases of the junction left unmatched. Here the CDR3 reads CASSPVEGLAKYNEQFF. CDR3 DNA: TGTGCCAGCTCACCGGTTGAGGGACTAGCGAAGTACAATGAGCAGTTCTTC.

This sequence joins TRBV7-9 and TRBJ1-5; weak D call: TRBD1 (5 bases). This CDR3 comprises 15 residues. The germline gives CDR1 SEHNR, CDR2 FQNEAQ (reference sequence). Trimming pared 1 base from V and 0 bases from J, leaving 7 bases between. The CDR3 protein is CASSLEGISNQPQHF. The CDR3 DNA reads TGTGCCAGCAGCTTAGAGGGGATTAGCAATCAGCCCCAGCATTTT. Combining the CDR3 with reference TRBV7-9 and TRBJ1-5 gives the whole variable domain DTGVSQNPRHKITKRGQNVTFRCDPISEHNRLYWYRQTLGQGPEFLTYFQNEAQLEKSRLLSDRFSAERPKGSFSTLEIQRTEQGDSAMYLCASSLEGISNQPQHFGDGTRLSIL.

The rearrangement links TRBV19 to TRBJ2-1; TRBD2 agrees at 12 bases. Germline values: CDR1 LNHDA, CDR2 SQIVND (reference sequence). J was trimmed by 0 bases and V by 1 base; bases with no gene match: 13. This CDR3 comprises 21 residues. The CDR3 is CASSIAGLAGGTLSSYNEQFF. As DNA, the CDR3 is TGTGCCAGTAGTATAGCCGGCCTAGCGGGAGGGACATTGAGCTCCTACAATGAGCAGTTCTTC.

The genes are TRBV7-2 and TRBJ2-7; possibly TRBD1 for D (6 bases). V lost 1 base and J lost 0, with 7 bases in between. This CDR3 region has 14 residues. CDR1 SGHTA and CDR2 FQGNSA come from the germline V gene. CDR3 sequence: CASSLEGVSYEQYF. The CDR3 bases are TGTGCCAGCAGCTTAGAGGGGGTCTCCTACGAGCAGTACTTC.

The J gene is TRBJ2-7, the V gene TRBV11-2; 7 bases are shared with TRBD1. Germline V gene lookup returns CDR1 SGHAT and CDR2 FQNNGV. The CDR3 contains 14 residues. V lost 1 base and J lost 6; bases outside the gene matches: 6. CDR3 nucleotide sequence: TGTGCCAGCAGCTTAGGCAGGGGGAATCTCGAGCAGTACTTC. It translates to CASSLGRGNLEQYF.

This clone was seen once. The gene calls are TRBV6-6 and TRBJ1-3; D ambiguous. Trimming took off 5 bases at V and 6 bases at J, with 8 bases between the two ends. Germline V gives CDR1 MNHNY, CDR2 SVGAGI (reference sequence). The CDR3 sequence is 12 residues long. The CDR3 loop is CASSPSPNTIYF. The CDR3, as DNA: TGTGCCAGCAGTCCGAGCCCAAACACCATATATTTT.